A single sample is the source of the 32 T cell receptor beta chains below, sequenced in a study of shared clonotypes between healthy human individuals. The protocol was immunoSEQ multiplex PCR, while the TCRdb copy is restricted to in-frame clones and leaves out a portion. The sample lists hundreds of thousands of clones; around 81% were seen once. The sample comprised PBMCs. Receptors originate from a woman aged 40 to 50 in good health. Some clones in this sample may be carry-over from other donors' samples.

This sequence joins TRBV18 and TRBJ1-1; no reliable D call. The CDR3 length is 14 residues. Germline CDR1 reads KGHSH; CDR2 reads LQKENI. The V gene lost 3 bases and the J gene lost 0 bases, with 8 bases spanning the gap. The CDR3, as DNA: TGTGCCAGCTCACCGTCACGGATGAACACTGAAGCTTTCTTT. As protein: CASSPSRMNTEAFF.

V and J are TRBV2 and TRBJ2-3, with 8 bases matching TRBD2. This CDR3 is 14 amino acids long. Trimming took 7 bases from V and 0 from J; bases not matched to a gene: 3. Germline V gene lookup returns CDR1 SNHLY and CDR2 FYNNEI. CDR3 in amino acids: CASIREGSTDTQYF. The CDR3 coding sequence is TGTGCCAGCATCCGGGAGGGTAGCACAGATACGCAGTATTTT.

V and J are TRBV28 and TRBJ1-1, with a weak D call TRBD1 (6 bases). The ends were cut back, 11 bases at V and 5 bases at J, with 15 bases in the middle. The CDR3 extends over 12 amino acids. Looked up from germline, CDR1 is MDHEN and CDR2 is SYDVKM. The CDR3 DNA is TGTGCCGGCCAATTCAGGGGAACTGAAGCTTTCTTT. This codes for CAGQFRGTEAFF.

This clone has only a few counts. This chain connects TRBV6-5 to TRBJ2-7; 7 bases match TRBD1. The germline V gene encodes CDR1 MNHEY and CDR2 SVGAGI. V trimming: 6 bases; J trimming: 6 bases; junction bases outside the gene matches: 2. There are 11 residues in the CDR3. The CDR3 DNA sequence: TGTGCCAGCAGGAACAGGGGCGAGCAGTACTTC. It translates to CASRNRGEQYF.

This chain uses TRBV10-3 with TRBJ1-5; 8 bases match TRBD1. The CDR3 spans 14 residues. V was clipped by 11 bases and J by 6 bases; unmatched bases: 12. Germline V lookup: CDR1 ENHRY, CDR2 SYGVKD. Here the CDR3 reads CAAARQGASQPQHF. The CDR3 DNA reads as TGTGCCGCCGCCCGGCAGGGGGCATCTCAGCCCCAGCATTTT.

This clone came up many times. DNA of the CDR3: TGTGCCAGTTCAGAGGGGAACTACAATGAGCAGTTCTTC. This codes for CASSEGNYNEQFF. The chain recombines TRBV2 with TRBJ2-1; D may match TRBD1 or TRBD2 (5 bases each). Germline CDR1 and CDR2: SNHLY and FYNNEI. Trimming removed 9 bases from V and 3 bases from J, with 12 bases in between. The CDR3 spans 13 residues.

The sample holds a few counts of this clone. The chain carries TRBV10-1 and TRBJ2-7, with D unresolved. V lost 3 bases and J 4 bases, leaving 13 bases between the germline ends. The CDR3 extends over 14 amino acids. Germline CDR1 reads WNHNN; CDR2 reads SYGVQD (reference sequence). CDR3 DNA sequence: TGCGCCAGCAGTGAAACTCAGCGACCGTACGAGCAGTACTTC. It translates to CASSETQRPYEQYF.

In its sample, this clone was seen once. The CDR3, as DNA: TGTGCCAGCAGCCAAGATCGCCTAGCGGGAGAGGAGACCCAGTACTTC. It encodes CASSQDRLAGEETQYF. The chain recombines TRBV4-2 with TRBJ2-5, with 10 bases that match TRBD2. V lost 0 bases to trimming and J lost 5 bases; unmatched junction nucleotides: 6. The V gene's germline CDR1 is LGHNA and CDR2 YNFKEQ. The CDR3 consists of 16 residues.

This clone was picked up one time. CDR3 DNA sequence: TGTGCCAGTAGTCCGGGAGGGGCGAACTATGGCTACACCTTC. Amino acid sequence: CASSPGGANYGYTF. The chain is built from TRBV19 and TRBJ1-2; maybe TRBD1 (5 bases). V gave up 5 bases and J gave up 2 bases, with 12 bases separating them. This CDR3 spans 14 amino acids. CDR1 is LNHDA and CDR2 is SQIVND in the germline V gene (reference sequence).

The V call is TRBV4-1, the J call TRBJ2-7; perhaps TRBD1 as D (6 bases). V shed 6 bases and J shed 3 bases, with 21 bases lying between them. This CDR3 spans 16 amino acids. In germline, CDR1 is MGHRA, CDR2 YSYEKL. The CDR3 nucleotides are TGCGCCAGCAGAGAGAGACAGGAATCGGCTCTCTACGAGCAGTACTTC. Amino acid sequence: CASRERQESALYEQYF.

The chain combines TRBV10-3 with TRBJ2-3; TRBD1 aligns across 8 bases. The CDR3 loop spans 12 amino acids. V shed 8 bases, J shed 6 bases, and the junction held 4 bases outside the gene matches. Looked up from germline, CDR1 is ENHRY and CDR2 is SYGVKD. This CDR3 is CAIGQGMDTQYF. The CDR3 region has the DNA TGTGCCATCGGACAGGGAATGGATACGCAGTATTTT.

The CDR3 region has the DNA TGTGCCAGCAGGGGGACAGGGTTTAGTTCTGGGGCCAACGTCCTGACTTTC. Residues: CASRGTGFSSGANVLTF. This rearrangement joins TRBV28 to TRBJ2-6; 9 positions match TRBD1. The CDR3 consists of 17 residues. The trim removed 6 bases at V and 1 base at J, leaving 7 bases unmatched. Germline V lookup: CDR1 MDHEN, CDR2 SYDVKM.

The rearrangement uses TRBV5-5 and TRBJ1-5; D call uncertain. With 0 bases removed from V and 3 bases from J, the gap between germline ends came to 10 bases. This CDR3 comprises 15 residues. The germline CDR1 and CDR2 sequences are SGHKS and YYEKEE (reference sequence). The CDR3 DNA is TGTGCCAGCAGCTTGGGAGGGTCGACCAATCAGCCCCAGCATTTT. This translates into CASSLGGSTNQPQHF.

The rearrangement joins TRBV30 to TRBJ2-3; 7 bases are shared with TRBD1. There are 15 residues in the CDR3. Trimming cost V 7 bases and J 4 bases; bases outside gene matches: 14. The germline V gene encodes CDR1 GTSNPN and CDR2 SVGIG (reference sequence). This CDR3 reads CALWGEGAISDTQYF. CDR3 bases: TGTGCCTTGTGGGGCGAGGGGGCGATCTCAGATACGCAGTATTTT. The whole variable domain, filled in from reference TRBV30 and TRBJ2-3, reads SQTIHQWPATLVQPVGSPLSLECTVEGTSNPNLYWYRQAAGRGLQLLFYSVGIGQISSEVPQNLSASRPQDRQFILSSKKLLLSDSGFYLCALWGEGAISDTQYFGPGTRLTVL.

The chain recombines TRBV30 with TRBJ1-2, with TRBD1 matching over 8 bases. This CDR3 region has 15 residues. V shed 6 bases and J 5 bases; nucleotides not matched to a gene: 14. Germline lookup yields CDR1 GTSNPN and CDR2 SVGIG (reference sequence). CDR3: CACLGGTGPIYGYTF. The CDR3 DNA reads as TGTGCCTGCCTGGGGGGGACAGGCCCAATTTATGGCTACACCTTC.

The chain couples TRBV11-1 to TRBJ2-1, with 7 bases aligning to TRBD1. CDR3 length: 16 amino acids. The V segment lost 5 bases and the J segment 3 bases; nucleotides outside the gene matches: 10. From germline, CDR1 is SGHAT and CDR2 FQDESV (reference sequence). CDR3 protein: CASSAYRGANYNEQFF. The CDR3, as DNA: TGTGCCAGCAGCGCGTACAGGGGTGCAAACTACAATGAGCAGTTCTTC.

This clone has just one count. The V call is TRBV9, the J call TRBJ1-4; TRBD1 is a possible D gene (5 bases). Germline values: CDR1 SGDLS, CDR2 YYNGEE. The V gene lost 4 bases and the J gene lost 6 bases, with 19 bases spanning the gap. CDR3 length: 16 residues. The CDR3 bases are TGTGCCAGCAGCCCCGGACACGGACAAGGGGATGAAAAACTGTTTTTT. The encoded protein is CASSPGHGQGDEKLFF.

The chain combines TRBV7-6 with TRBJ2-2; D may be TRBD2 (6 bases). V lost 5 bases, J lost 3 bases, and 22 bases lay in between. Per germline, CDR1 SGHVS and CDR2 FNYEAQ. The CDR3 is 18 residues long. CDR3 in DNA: TGTGCCAGCAGCGGGCGAGGGTGGAGGGATGAGGACACCGGGGAGCTGTTTTTT. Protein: CASSGRGWRDEDTGELFF.

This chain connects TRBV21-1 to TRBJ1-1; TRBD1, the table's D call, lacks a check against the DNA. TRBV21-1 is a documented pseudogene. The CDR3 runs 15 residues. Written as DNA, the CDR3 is TGTGCCAGCAGCAAATTTGGGGACAGGGTACATGAAGCTTTCTTT. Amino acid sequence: CASSKFGDRVHEAFF.

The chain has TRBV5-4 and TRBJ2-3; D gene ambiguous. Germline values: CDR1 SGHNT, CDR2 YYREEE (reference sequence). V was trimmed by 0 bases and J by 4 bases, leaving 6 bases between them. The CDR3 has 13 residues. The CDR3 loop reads CASSLANPDTQYF. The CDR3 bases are TGTGCCAGCAGCTTGGCCAACCCAGATACGCAGTATTTT. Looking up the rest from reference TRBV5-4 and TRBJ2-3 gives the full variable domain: ETGVTQSPTHLIKTRGQQVTLRCSSQSGHNTVSWYQQALGQGPQFIFQYYREEENGRGNFPPRFSGLQFPNYSSELNVNALELDDSALYLCASSLANPDTQYFGPGTRLTVL.

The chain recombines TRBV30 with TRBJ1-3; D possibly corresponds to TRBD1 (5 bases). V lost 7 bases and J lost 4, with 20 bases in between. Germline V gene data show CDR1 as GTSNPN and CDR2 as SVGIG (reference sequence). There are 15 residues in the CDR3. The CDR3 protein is CALSADIGWGNTIYF. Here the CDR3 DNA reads TGTGCCTTGTCCGCGGACATTGGTTGGGGAAACACCATATATTTT.

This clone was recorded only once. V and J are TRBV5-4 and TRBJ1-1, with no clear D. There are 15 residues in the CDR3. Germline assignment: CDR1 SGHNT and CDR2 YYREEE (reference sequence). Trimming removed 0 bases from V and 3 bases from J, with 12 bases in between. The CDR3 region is CASSLVGNGDTEAFF. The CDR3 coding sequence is TGTGCCAGCAGCTTGGTCGGGAACGGGGACACTGAAGCTTTCTTT.

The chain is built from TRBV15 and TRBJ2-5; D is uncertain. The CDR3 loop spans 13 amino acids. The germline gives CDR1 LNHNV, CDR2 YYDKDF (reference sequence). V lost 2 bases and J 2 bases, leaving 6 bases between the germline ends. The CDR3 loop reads CATSRQLQETQYF. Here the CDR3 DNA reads TGTGCCACCAGCAGACAACTACAAGAGACCCAGTACTTC.

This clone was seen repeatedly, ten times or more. In nucleotides, the CDR3 is TGCGCCAGCAGCTCAGCCCACAATGAGCAGTTCTTC. It is translated as CASSSAHNEQFF. This chain uses TRBV10-2 with TRBJ2-1; D ambiguous. The CDR3 length is 12 residues. Trimming pared 6 bases from V and 5 bases from J, leaving 8 bases between. Germline loops: CDR1 WSHSY, CDR2 SAAADI.

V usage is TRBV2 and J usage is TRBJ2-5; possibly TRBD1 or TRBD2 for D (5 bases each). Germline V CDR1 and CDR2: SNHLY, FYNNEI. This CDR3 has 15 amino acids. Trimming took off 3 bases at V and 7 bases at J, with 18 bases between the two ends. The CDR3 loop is CASSDRDRTLRTQYF. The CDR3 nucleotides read TGTGCCAGCAGTGATCGGGACCGAACCCTAAGGACCCAGTACTTC.

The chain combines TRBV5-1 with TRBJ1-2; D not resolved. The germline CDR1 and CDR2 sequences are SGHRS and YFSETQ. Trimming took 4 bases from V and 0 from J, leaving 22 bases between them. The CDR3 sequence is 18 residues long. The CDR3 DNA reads TGCGCCAGCAGCCACAACTGGGTAGGGCGCAGGTCTAACTATGGCTACACCTTC. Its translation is CASSHNWVGRRSNYGYTF.

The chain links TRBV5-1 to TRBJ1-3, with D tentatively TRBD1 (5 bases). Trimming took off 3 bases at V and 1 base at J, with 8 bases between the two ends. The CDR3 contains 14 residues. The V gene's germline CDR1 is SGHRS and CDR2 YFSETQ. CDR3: CASSYGGSGNTIYF. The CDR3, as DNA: TGCGCCAGCAGCTACGGGGGTTCTGGAAACACCATATATTTT.

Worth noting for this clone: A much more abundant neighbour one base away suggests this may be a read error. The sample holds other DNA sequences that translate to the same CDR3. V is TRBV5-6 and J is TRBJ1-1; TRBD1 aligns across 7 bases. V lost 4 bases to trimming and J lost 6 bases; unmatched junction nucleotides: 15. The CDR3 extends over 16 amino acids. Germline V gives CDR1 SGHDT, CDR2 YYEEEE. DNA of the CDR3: TGTGCCAGCAGCCCATTCGACACAGGGGAGGGTCCTGAAGCTTTCTTT. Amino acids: CASSPFDTGEGPEAFF.

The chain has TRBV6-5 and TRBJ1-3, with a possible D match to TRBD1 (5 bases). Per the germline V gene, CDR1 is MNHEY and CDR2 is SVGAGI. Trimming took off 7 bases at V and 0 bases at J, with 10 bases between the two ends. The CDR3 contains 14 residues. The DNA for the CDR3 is TGTGCCAGCAACCCAGGGAGCTCTGGAAACACCATATATTTT. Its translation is CASNPGSSGNTIYF.

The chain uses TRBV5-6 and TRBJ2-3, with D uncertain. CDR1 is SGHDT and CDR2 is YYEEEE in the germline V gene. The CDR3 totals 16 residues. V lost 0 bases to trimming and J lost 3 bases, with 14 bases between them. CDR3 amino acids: CASSLVGWAVTDTQYF. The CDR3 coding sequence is TGTGCCAGCAGCTTGGTTGGCTGGGCTGTTACAGATACGCAGTATTTT.

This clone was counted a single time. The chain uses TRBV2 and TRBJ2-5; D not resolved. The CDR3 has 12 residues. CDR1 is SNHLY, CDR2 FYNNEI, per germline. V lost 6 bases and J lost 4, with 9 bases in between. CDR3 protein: CASRLILETQYF. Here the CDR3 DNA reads TGTGCCAGCAGGCTAATATTAGAGACCCAGTACTTC.

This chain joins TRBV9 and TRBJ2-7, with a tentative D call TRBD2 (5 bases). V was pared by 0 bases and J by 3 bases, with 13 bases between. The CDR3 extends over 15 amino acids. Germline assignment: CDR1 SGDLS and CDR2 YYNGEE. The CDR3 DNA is TGTGCCAGCAGCGTAGTAGGACTCGTTATCTACGAGCAGTACTTC. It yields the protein CASSVVGLVIYEQYF.